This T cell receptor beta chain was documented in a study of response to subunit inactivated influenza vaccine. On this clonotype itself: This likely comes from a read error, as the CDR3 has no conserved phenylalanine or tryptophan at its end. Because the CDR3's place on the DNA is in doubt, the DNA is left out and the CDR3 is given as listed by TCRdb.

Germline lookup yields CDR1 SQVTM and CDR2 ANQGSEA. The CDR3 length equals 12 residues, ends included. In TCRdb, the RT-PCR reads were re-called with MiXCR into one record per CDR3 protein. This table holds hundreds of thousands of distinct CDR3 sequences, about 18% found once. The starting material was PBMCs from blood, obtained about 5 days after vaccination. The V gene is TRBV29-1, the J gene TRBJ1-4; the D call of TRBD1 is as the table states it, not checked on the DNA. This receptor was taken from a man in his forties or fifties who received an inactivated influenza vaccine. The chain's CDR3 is CSTRGPHEKRFY.